One sample yielded the 17 T cell receptor beta chains listed below, sequenced in a study of T cells in Graves' hyperthyroidism and ophthalmopathy. RNA transcripts gave rise to amplified TCR beta CDR3 regions. Primed by the HTBI set, a first-round RT-PCR was run on the TCR CDR3. One entry per CDR3 protein, called by TCRdb with MiXCR from the multiplex PCR reads. The data show around 600,000 distinct CDR3 sequences, with approximately 14% seen just once and 12% held by the top ten. The specimen sequenced was blood. The receptors shown here come from a woman between 50 and 59 years old with Graves' ophthalmopathy.

This clonotype has more than one count but fewer than ten. The chain joins TRBV24-1 to TRBJ2-2, with D maybe TRBD2 (5 bases). V dropped 1 base and J dropped 1 base, with 6 bases sitting between them. CDR1 is KGHDR, CDR2 SFDVKD, per germline. This CDR3 contains 15 residues. This CDR3 is CATSDFRENTGELFF. DNA of the CDR3: TGTGCCACCAGTGATTTCCGGGAGAACACCGGGGAGCTGTTTTTT.

As regards this clonotype: A much larger clone lies a single base off, so this may be a read error. The chain uses TRBV28 and TRBJ2-5, with D perhaps being TRBD1 or TRBD2 (6 bases each). The CDR3 runs to 14 residues. Deletions cut 6 bases from V and 4 bases from J, with 15 bases between. The germline gives CDR1 MDHEN, CDR2 SYDVKM. DNA for the CDR3: TGTGCCAGCAGATCCCCCAGGGGAGGAGAGACCCAGTACTTC. Translated: CASRSPRGGETQYF. The full variable domain, in which reference TRBV28 and TRBJ2-5 provide the parts outside the CDR3, is DVKVTQSSRYLVKRTGEKVFLECVQDMDHENMFWYRQDPGLGLRLIYFSYDVKMKEKGDIPEGYSVSREKKERFSLILESASTNQTSMYLCASRSPRGGETQYFGPGTRLLVL.

This clonotype was seen repeatedly, ten times or more. The V and J genes are TRBV20-1 and TRBJ2-1, with D perhaps given as TRBD1 or TRBD2 (5 bases each). Germline V lookup: CDR1 DFQATT, CDR2 SNEGSKA (reference sequence). V dropped 0 bases and J dropped 2 bases, with 11 bases sitting between them. The length of the CDR3 is 15 residues. The CDR3 loop is CSARDRGGPYNEQFF. As DNA, the CDR3 is TGCAGTGCTAGAGATCGGGGCGGACCCTACAATGAGCAGTTCTTC.

The sample holds many counts of this clonotype. This sequence joins TRBV29-1 and TRBJ2-5; 12 bases map to TRBD2. The V and J ends lost 7 bases and 4 bases, in that order; junction bases with no gene match: 1. The CDR3 runs 12 residues. Germline loops: CDR1 SQVTM, CDR2 ANQGSEA. Here the CDR3 DNA reads TGCAGCGCACTAGCGGGAGGAGAGACCCAGTACTTC. It yields the protein CSALAGGETQYF.

This clonotype was detected ten times or more. The chain couples TRBV12-3 or TRBV12-4 to TRBJ1-3; TRBD1 might be the D (5 bases). The CDR3 is 18 residues long. V was shortened by 3 bases and J by 3 bases, with 21 bases between the two germline ends. CDR3 DNA: TGTGCCAGCAGTTTCGGGGTAGGGGTCGTAGGAGGTGGAAACACCATATATTTT. Amino acids: CASSFGVGVVGGGNTIYF.

In this sample, this clonotype turned up many times. The chain links TRBV6-5 to TRBJ2-7, with no clear D. The germline V gene encodes CDR1 MNHEY and CDR2 SVGAGI. V was cut by 0 bases and J by 2 bases, with 11 bases left in between. This CDR3 has 15 residues. CDR3 residues: CASSYSTGVTYEQYF. The CDR3 DNA reads as TGTGCCAGCAGTTACTCCACCGGTGTAACCTACGAGCAGTACTTC.

This clonotype has a single count. With a much larger clone just one base away, this may be a read error. This chain connects TRBV2 to TRBJ2-2, with a weak D call TRBD2 (7 bases). This CDR3 region has 15 residues. V lost 6 bases to trimming and J lost 5 bases, with 16 bases between them. In germline, CDR1 is SNHLY, CDR2 FYNNEI. In nucleotides, the CDR3 is TGTGCCAGCAGGGGGGGGCGGGAGCTGACCGGGGAGCTGTTTTTT. Translating gives CASRGGRELTGELFF.

The J gene is TRBJ1-1, the V gene TRBV30, with D maybe TRBD1 (5 bases). The CDR3 has 16 residues. Between the trimmed V and J ends, which lost 0 bases and 5 bases, there was a span of 19 bases. CDR1 GTSNPN and CDR2 SVGIG come from the germline V gene (reference sequence). CDR3 in DNA: TGTGCCTGGAGTGTATGGGGGTCCCGGCAAGTGACTGAAGCTTTCTTT. Translated: CAWSVWGSRQVTEAFF.

This clonotype has ten or more counts. The rearrangement links TRBV12-3 or TRBV12-4 to TRBJ1-2; the D is unclear. Trimming left V 6 bases short and J 7 bases short, with 21 bases between. The CDR3 loop spans 15 amino acids. In nucleotides, the CDR3 is TGTGCCAGCAGCGCTCCGACACGTGGGCTGCGTGGCTACACCTTC. Its protein product is CASSAPTRGLRGYTF.

This clonotype showed up just a few times. This chain connects TRBV7-4 to TRBJ1-5; weak D call: TRBD1 (5 bases). The ends were cut back, 4 bases at V and 0 bases at J, with 16 bases in the middle. Germline values: CDR1 SGHVT, CDR2 SQSDAQ. CDR3 length: 17 residues. This CDR3 is CASSYVRQGLSNQPQHF. The CDR3 region has the DNA TGTGCCAGCAGCTACGTGCGGCAGGGCCTTAGCAATCAGCCCCAGCATTTT.

This clonotype was seen ten or more times. The chain combines TRBV20-1 with TRBJ2-1, with 11 nucleotides matching TRBD2. Germline CDR1 DFQATT, CDR2 SNEGSKA (reference sequence). The CDR3 is 13 amino acids. In DNA form, the CDR3 reads TGCAGGGCAACTAGCGGGAGAGGGAATGAGCAGTTCTTC. Translation: CRATSGRGNEQFF.

The chain couples TRBV6-1 to TRBJ2-6; TRBD2 matches 10 bases. The V gene end was trimmed by 6 bases and the J gene end by 1 base; junction bases not matched to a gene: 15. Germline-derived CDR1 and CDR2 are MNHNS and SASEGT. This CDR3 is built from 20 residues. In DNA, the CDR3 is TGTGCCAGCAGGAAGAGCCCGACTAGCGGGCAACATTCTGGGGCCAACGTCCTGACTTTC. Protein: CASRKSPTSGQHSGANVLTF.

With respect to this clonotype: Possible read error: a much larger clone is one base away. The V gene is TRBV9, the J gene TRBJ2-1; 8 bases align to TRBD2. Germline V gene sequence: CDR1 SGDLS, CDR2 YYNGEE. The CDR3 consists of 14 residues. CDR3 region: CVSSGAGVVHEQFF. For the CDR3, the DNA is TGTGTCAGCAGCGGAGCGGGAGTAGTCCATGAGCAGTTCTTC.

The genes are TRBV6-2 or TRBV6-3 and TRBJ2-1; no firm D call. The CDR3 is made up of 13 amino acids. V was trimmed by 5 bases and J by 2 bases, leaving 7 bases between them. The germline V gene encodes CDR1 MNHEY and CDR2 SVGEGT. The DNA for the CDR3 is TGTGCCAGCAGTGCTAAGACCTACAATGAGCAGTTCTTC. Translating it yields CASSAKTYNEQFF.

This clonotype was seen many times. The gene calls are TRBV18 and TRBJ1-2, with D possibly TRBD1 on 5 matching bases. Germline V CDR1 and CDR2: KGHSH, LQKENI. This CDR3 has 13 amino acids. Deletions cut 3 bases from V and 6 bases from J, with 11 bases between. The CDR3 region has the DNA TGTGCCAGCTCACCCGAAGCAGGGCATGGCTACACCTTC. This codes for CASSPEAGHGYTF.

This clonotype was seen at least ten times. The chain couples TRBV3-1 to TRBJ2-7; D remains unclear. V gave up 4 bases and J gave up 0 bases, with 10 bases separating them. The CDR3 extends over 14 amino acids. CDR1 LGHDT and CDR2 YNNKEL come from the germline V gene (reference sequence). The CDR3 spells CASSPSEYSYEQYF. CDR3 bases: TGTGCCAGCAGCCCAAGTGAGTACTCCTACGAGCAGTACTTC.

There are many counts of this clonotype. The chain is built from TRBV24-1 and TRBJ2-5, with TRBD1 matching 7 bases. J lost 0 bases, V lost 9 bases, and 12 bases had no gene match. The CDR3 has 16 amino acids. The germline V gene encodes CDR1 KGHDR and CDR2 SFDVKD. The DNA for the CDR3 is TGTGCCACCCCTCACTCCCGGGACAGTTACCAAGAGACCCAGTACTTC. Its translation is CATPHSRDSYQETQYF.